The next 10 T cell receptor beta chains were all read from a single sample in a study of blood T cell repertoires in COVID-19. Generated by immunoSEQ multiplex PCR, the TCRdb table keeps only in-frame clones and is missing some. The sample has nearly 110,000 clones; approximately 89% are singletons. Material: peripheral blood. The origin of the receptors is a man aged 45-65 years with active or convalescent COVID-19.

This chain links TRBV7-8 with TRBJ1-5; possible D gene TRBD1, 5 bases. In germline, CDR1 is SGHVS, CDR2 FQNEAQ. V lost 5 bases and J lost 4, with 15 bases in between. This CDR3 has 15 amino acids. The CDR3 loop reads CASSPIGGINQPQHF. The CDR3 nucleotides read TGTGCCAGCAGCCCCATTGGGGGGATTAATCAGCCCCAGCATTTT.

The chain employs TRBV14 and TRBJ2-7; D perhaps matches TRBD1 (5 bases). Germline CDR1 SGHDN, CDR2 FVKESK. V shed 0 bases and J shed 6 bases, with 9 bases lying between them. This CDR3 has 13 amino acids. The CDR3 is CASSQDQGGEQYF. The CDR3 DNA follows: TGTGCCAGCAGCCAAGATCAGGGTGGCGAGCAGTACTTC.

The rearrangement uses TRBV27 and TRBJ2-3; perhaps TRBD2 as D (5 bases). V was trimmed by 3 bases and J by 0 bases, leaving 7 bases between them. Germline CDR1 is MNHEY and CDR2 is SMNVEV (reference sequence). There are 14 residues in the CDR3. CDR3 protein: CASSLDLSTDTQYF. The CDR3 region has the DNA TGTGCCAGCAGTTTGGACTTGAGCACAGATACGCAGTATTTT.

The chain couples TRBV6-5 to TRBJ2-7; the match to TRBD1 covers 8 bases. CDR3 length: 15 residues. The trim removed 5 bases at V and 0 bases at J, leaving 6 bases unmatched. Germline V gene sequence: CDR1 MNHEY, CDR2 SVGAGI. CDR3 DNA: TGTGCCAGCAGTCGCCCCGGGACAGGCTCCTACGAGCAGTACTTC. Translated: CASSRPGTGSYEQYF.

The chain has TRBV15 and TRBJ1-2; TRBD1 agrees at 12 bases. V lost 3 bases, J lost 8 bases, and 13 bases stayed unmatched. The CDR3 is 17 residues long. Per the germline V gene, CDR1 is LNHNV and CDR2 is YYDKDF (reference sequence). CDR3: CATSSAGTGGRLRGYTF. CDR3 sequence (DNA): TGTGCCACCAGCAGTGCCGGGACAGGGGGCCGATTGAGGGGCTACACCTTC.

The rearrangement uses TRBV28 and TRBJ1-2; 9 positions agree with TRBD1. The CDR3 covers 13 residues. V lost 3 bases and J lost 8; bases outside the gene matches: 4. Germline loops: CDR1 MDHEN, CDR2 SYDVKM. Written as DNA, the CDR3 is TGTGCCAGCAGTTTCCGGACAGGGGTCGGCTACACCTTC. Its protein product is CASSFRTGVGYTF.

This clone was seen once. The chain carries TRBV7-8 and TRBJ2-7, with TRBD1 as a possible D gene (6 bases). The CDR3 extends over 15 amino acids. The V end was cut by 1 base, the J end by 5 bases, with 15 bases between. From germline, CDR1 is SGHVS and CDR2 FQNEAQ. This CDR3 reads CASSLGNTGLNEQYF. The CDR3 nucleotides read TGTGCCAGCAGCTTAGGAAACACAGGGCTGAACGAGCAGTACTTC.

The chain links TRBV19 to TRBJ2-7; no definite D call. Trimming stripped 2 bases from V and 3 bases from J, with 8 bases between. Per germline, CDR1 LNHDA and CDR2 SQIVND (reference sequence). This CDR3 spans 13 amino acids. This CDR3 is CASSIQPGYEQYF. The CDR3 DNA follows: TGTGCCAGTAGTATACAGCCGGGCTACGAGCAGTACTTC.

This clone was found once. This sequence joins TRBV6-5 and TRBJ1-2; a possible D gene is TRBD1 (5 bases). The germline V and J ends were trimmed by 6 bases and 8 bases, with 19 bases remaining between them. The V gene's germline CDR1 is MNHEY and CDR2 SVGAGI. The CDR3 is made up of 14 amino acids. Here the CDR3 DNA reads TGTGCCAGCAGCTCCTCAGGGATGGATGACGGCTACACCTTC. This gives the protein CASSSSGMDDGYTF.

V usage is TRBV28 and J usage is TRBJ2-2; 9 bases fit TRBD1. Per the germline V gene, CDR1 is MDHEN and CDR2 is SYDVKM. The length of the CDR3 is 16 residues. V was clipped by 5 bases and J by 6 bases; unmatched bases: 10. DNA of the CDR3: TGTGCCAGCAGTCCAACGGGACAGGGACGTCCCGGGGAGCTGTTTTTT. Protein: CASSPTGQGRPGELFF.